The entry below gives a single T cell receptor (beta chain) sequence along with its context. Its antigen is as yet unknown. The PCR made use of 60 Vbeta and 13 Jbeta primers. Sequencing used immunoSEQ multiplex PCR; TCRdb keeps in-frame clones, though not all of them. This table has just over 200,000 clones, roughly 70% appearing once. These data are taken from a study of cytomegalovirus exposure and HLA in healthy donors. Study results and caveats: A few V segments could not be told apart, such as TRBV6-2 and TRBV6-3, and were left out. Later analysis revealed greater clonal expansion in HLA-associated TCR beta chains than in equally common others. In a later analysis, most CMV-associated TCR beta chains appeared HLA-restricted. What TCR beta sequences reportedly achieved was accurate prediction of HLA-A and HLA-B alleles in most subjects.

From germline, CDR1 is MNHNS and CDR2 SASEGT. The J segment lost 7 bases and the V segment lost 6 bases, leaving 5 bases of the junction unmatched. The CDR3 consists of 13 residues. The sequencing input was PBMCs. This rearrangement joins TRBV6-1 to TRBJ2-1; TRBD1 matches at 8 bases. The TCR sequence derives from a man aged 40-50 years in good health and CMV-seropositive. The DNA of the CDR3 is TGTGCCAGCAGAAGGACAGGGTATAATGAGCAGTTCTTC. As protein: CASRRTGYNEQFF.